This record concerns one T cell receptor beta chain sequence. The assay was immunoSEQ multiplex PCR, and TCRdb's table has in-frame clones only and misses some. The table includes 140,000 to 150,000 clones, approximately 90% detected once. Between the trimmed V and J ends, which lost 6 bases and 1 base, there was a span of 14 bases. This CDR3 is built from 15 residues. CDR1 MNHEY and CDR2 SMNVEV come from the germline V gene (reference sequence). This sample was included in a study of blood T cell repertoires in COVID-19. The sequence was collected from a man between 45 and 60 years old who had recovered from COVID-19. The sequenced material came from PBMCs or T cells enriched from blood (not recorded which). The chain carries TRBV27 and TRBJ2-3; D perhaps matches TRBD2 (6 bases). The CDR3: CASSPWGEGTDTQYF. The CDR3 bases are TGTGCCAGCAGCCCTTGGGGGGAGGGCACAGATACGCAGTATTTT.